The 14 T cell receptor beta chains reported below all come from one sample, sequenced in a study of cytomegalovirus exposure and HLA in healthy donors. This table comes from immunoSEQ multiplex PCR, and its TCRdb copy is limited to in-frame clones, with some not included. The data hold some 260,000 clones, with about 92% observed a single time. The sample comprised PBMCs. The receptors were gathered from a woman aged 25 to 39 in good health and CMV-seronegative.

CDR3 sequence reads: CASSNSGQPNEKLFF. The CDR3 nucleotides are TGTGCCAGTAGTAACTCGGGACAGCCTAATGAAAAACTGTTTTTT. V gene TRBV19 combines with J gene TRBJ1-4, with 7 bases identical to TRBD1. Germline CDR1 and CDR2: LNHDA and SQIVND (reference sequence). V was pared by 4 bases and J by 3 bases, with 5 bases of the junction left unmatched. The CDR3 runs to 15 residues.

The genes are TRBV7-6 and TRBJ2-3; 10 bases are a match to TRBD1. This CDR3 region has 14 residues. Germline-derived CDR1 and CDR2 are SGHVS and FNYEAQ. V lost 4 bases to trimming and J lost 6 bases; unmatched junction nucleotides: 4. CDR3 amino acids: CASSSTGGGDTQYF. The CDR3 DNA sequence: TGTGCCAGCAGCTCGACAGGGGGCGGGGATACGCAGTATTTT.

As to this clone: The same CDR3 is also encoded by other DNA sequences in this sample. The rearrangement links TRBV27 to TRBJ2-1, with unresolved D. This CDR3 contains 13 residues. Germline CDR1 and CDR2: MNHEY and SMNVEV (reference sequence). V lost 0 bases, J lost 4 bases, and 4 bases lay in between. The CDR3: CASSLSEYNEQFF. The CDR3 coding sequence is TGTGCCAGCAGTTTATCGGAGTACAATGAGCAGTTCTTC.

V is TRBV7-9 and J is TRBJ1-1; D may be TRBD1 (5 bases). This CDR3 has 13 amino acids. Germline V gene lookup returns CDR1 SEHNR and CDR2 FQNEAQ (reference sequence). The ends were cut back, 6 bases at V and 7 bases at J, with 15 bases in the middle. CDR3 nucleotides: TGTGCCAGCAGACAATTTGAGGGGATTGAAGCTTTCTTT. Its protein is CASRQFEGIEAFF.

This sequence joins TRBV6-6 and TRBJ2-7; no reliable D call. Per the germline V gene, CDR1 is MNHNY and CDR2 is SVGAGI (reference sequence). V was trimmed by 6 bases and J by 1 base, leaving 13 bases between them. This CDR3 is built from 14 residues. In DNA, the CDR3 is TGTGCCAGCAGAACCTTAGACTCTTCCTACGAGCAGTACTTC. The encoded protein is CASRTLDSSYEQYF.

With respect to this clone: The same CDR3 arises from other DNA sequences in this sample as well. CDR3 bases: TGTGCCAGCAGTTTAGGACTAGCCGGTGCCTACGAGCAGTACTTC. Its translation is CASSLGLAGAYEQYF. The V call is TRBV28, the J call TRBJ2-7; TRBD2 aligns across 8 bases. From germline, CDR1 is MDHEN and CDR2 SYDVKM. V was clipped by 2 bases and J by 2 bases; unmatched bases: 5. The CDR3 totals 15 residues.

The chain employs TRBV5-6 and TRBJ2-1, with D tentatively TRBD1 (6 bases). The CDR3 runs to 15 residues. Per germline, CDR1 SGHDT and CDR2 YYEEEE. Trimming shortened V by 0 bases and J by 6 bases, and 13 bases separated the two germline ends. In nucleotides, the CDR3 is TGTGCCAGCAGCTTGGGGGCAGGGGCGGGCAATGAGCAGTTCTTC. It codes for CASSLGAGAGNEQFF.

The CDR3 protein is CASSLAGRQETQYF. The CDR3 DNA sequence: TGTGCCAGCAGCTTAGCGGGGAGACAAGAGACCCAGTACTTC. This chain connects TRBV11-2 to TRBJ2-5; D is perhaps TRBD2 (5 bases). CDR1 SGHAT and CDR2 FQNNGV come from the germline V gene. This CDR3 spans 14 amino acids. V was trimmed by 1 base and J by 2 bases, leaving 8 bases between them.

V and J are TRBV11-2 and TRBJ2-1; D is uncertain. Germline values: CDR1 SGHAT, CDR2 FQNNGV. V lost 7 bases to trimming and J lost 6 bases, with 7 bases between them. This CDR3 comprises 11 residues. The CDR3 loop reads CASTGGNEQFF. The CDR3 nucleotides are TGTGCCAGCACAGGCGGCAATGAGCAGTTCTTC.

The V and J genes are TRBV20-1 and TRBJ2-1; unclear D gene. Germline lookup yields CDR1 DFQATT and CDR2 SNEGSKA (reference sequence). The V end was cut by 5 bases, the J end by 12 bases, with 14 bases between. The length of the CDR3 is 11 residues. In DNA form, the CDR3 reads TGCAGTGCTCCTCCCCCGCCTGGGCAGTTCTTC. Amino acid sequence: CSAPPPPGQFF.

The rearrangement links TRBV18 to TRBJ1-2; TRBD1 matches 7 bases. Germline-derived CDR1 and CDR2 are KGHSH and LQKENI. V was pared by 2 bases and J by 8 bases, with 14 bases of the junction left unmatched. The CDR3 length is 16 residues. The CDR3 nucleotides are TGTGCCAGCTCACCATCACAGGGGAAAACCCTCGGAGGCTACACCTTC. It is translated as CASSPSQGKTLGGYTF.

V gene TRBV4-1 combines with J gene TRBJ2-7, with D perhaps assigned TRBD1 or TRBD2 (5 bases each). Germline V CDR1 and CDR2: MGHRA, YSYEKL. Trimming took 0 bases from V and 2 from J, leaving 14 bases between them. The CDR3 totals 16 residues. The chain's CDR3 is CASSQEGDVVTYEQYF. The CDR3 nucleotides read TGCGCCAGCAGCCAAGAGGGGGACGTAGTGACCTACGAGCAGTACTTC.

In its sample, this clone was seen once. V usage is TRBV4-3 and J usage is TRBJ2-7; D not certain. Germline CDR1 and CDR2: LGHNA and YSLEER. The CDR3 contains 15 residues. Trimming took 0 bases from V and 1 from J, leaving 10 bases between them. In DNA, the CDR3 is TGCGCCAGCAGCCAAGAGCCAGTCCGGTCCTACGAGCAGTACTTC. It codes for CASSQEPVRSYEQYF.

The chain couples TRBV27 to TRBJ1-1; a possible D gene is TRBD1 (5 bases). Trimming removed 7 bases at V and 4 bases at J, with 16 bases between. The CDR3 totals 14 residues. Per the germline V gene, CDR1 is MNHEY and CDR2 is SMNVEV (reference sequence). The CDR3 reads CASKITGQGTEAFF. In DNA form, the CDR3 reads TGTGCCAGCAAAATTACCGGGCAGGGCACTGAAGCTTTCTTT.